One and the same sample provided the 17 T cell receptor beta chains below, sequenced in a study of T cells in localized non-small cell lung cancer. Sequencing used immunoSEQ multiplex PCR; TCRdb keeps in-frame clones, though not all of them. The sample lists some 35,000 clones, about 92% seen once, with around 6.9% in the top ten. Sequences were derived from peripheral blood, sampled before any cancer treatment. The receptor set was obtained from a female donor of 60 years or more with stage I lung adenocarcinoma.

This rearrangement joins TRBV6-5 to TRBJ2-5; D gene ambiguous. The CDR3 runs 14 residues. Trimming pared 0 bases from V and 0 bases from J, leaving 5 bases between. Germline loops: CDR1 MNHEY, CDR2 SVGAGI. Here the CDR3 reads CASSYSTYQETQYF. The DNA for the CDR3 is TGTGCCAGCAGTTACTCGACGTACCAAGAGACCCAGTACTTC.

The CDR3 DNA is TGCGCCAGCAGCCAAGGGCCCTCCGGGACTAGCGGGCAGCAGTACTTC. This codes for CASSQGPSGTSGQQYF. The chain is built from TRBV4-1 and TRBJ2-7, with TRBD2 matching over 12 bases. CDR1 is MGHRA, CDR2 YSYEKL, per germline. V dropped 1 base and J dropped 8; count of bases not matched to a gene: 9. The CDR3 loop spans 16 amino acids.

This chain connects TRBV28 to TRBJ1-6, with 11 positions matching TRBD1. Trimming at V came to 3 bases and at J to 10 bases, leaving 8 bases not matched to a gene. Germline assignment: CDR1 MDHEN and CDR2 SYDVKM. This CDR3 has 16 residues. The CDR3 sequence: CASSLYGDRGRSPLHF. The CDR3, as DNA: TGTGCCAGCAGTTTGTATGGGGACAGGGGGAGATCACCCCTCCACTTT.

The gene calls are TRBV6-5 and TRBJ1-3; a possible D gene is TRBD1 (6 bases). This CDR3 is built from 15 residues. CDR1 and CDR2 (germline): MNHEY, SVGAGI. Trimming took off 2 bases at V and 4 bases at J, with 12 bases between the two ends. CDR3 sequence reads: CASSYGNTGGNTIYF. CDR3 sequence (DNA): TGTGCCAGCAGTTACGGCAACACAGGGGGAAACACCATATATTTT.

The chain couples TRBV5-6 to TRBJ2-7, with D uncertain. CDR1 SGHDT and CDR2 YYEEEE come from the germline V gene. This CDR3 is 12 amino acids long. V lost 1 base to trimming and J lost 6 bases, with 8 bases between them. CDR3 DNA: TGTGCCAGCAGCTTGATGGGTTTCGAGCAGTACGTC. It codes for CASSLMGFEQYV.

J is TRBJ2-5 and V is TRBV28, with D perhaps TRBD1 or TRBD2 (5 bases each). This CDR3 comprises 13 residues. CDR1 and CDR2 from the germline V gene are MDHEN and SYDVKM. V lost 11 bases and J lost 9, with 22 bases in between. CDR3 protein: CASTGTGPRAQYF. The DNA for the CDR3 is TGTGCCTCAACCGGGACGGGGCCCAGGGCCCAGTACTTC.

As to this clone: The same CDR3 can be traced to other DNA sequences in this sample. The chain recombines TRBV9 with TRBJ2-3; no firm D call. The CDR3 spans 13 residues. Trimming removed 0 bases at V and 4 bases at J, with 6 bases between. Germline loops: CDR1 SGDLS, CDR2 YYNGEE. CDR3 residues: CASSVEVPDTQYF. The CDR3 coding sequence is TGTGCCAGCAGCGTAGAAGTCCCAGATACGCAGTATTTT.

The rearrangement joins TRBV2 to TRBJ1-5, with D maybe TRBD1 (5 bases). This CDR3 is 15 amino acids long. Trimming pared 3 bases from V and 5 bases from J, leaving 14 bases between. Germline CDR1 and CDR2: SNHLY and FYNNEI. CDR3 DNA: TGTGCCAGCAGTGATTTCAGGGCCACATATCAGCCCCAGCATTTT. This gives the protein CASSDFRATYQPQHF.

The chain uses TRBV18 and TRBJ1-3; 7 nucleotides align to TRBD1. The CDR3 is made up of 18 amino acids. Per the germline V gene, CDR1 is KGHSH and CDR2 is LQKENI. The V gene end was trimmed by 1 base and the J gene end by 3 bases; junction bases not matched to a gene: 12. CDR3 bases: TGTGCCAGCTCACCACTACAGATCGACAGGGTCTATGGAAACACCATATATTTT. Amino acids: CASSPLQIDRVYGNTIYF.

The chain carries TRBV13 and TRBJ2-5; 7 bases are shared with TRBD2. This CDR3 comprises 14 residues. V trimming: 4 bases; J trimming: 4 bases; junction bases outside the gene matches: 6. CDR1 PRHDT and CDR2 FYEKMQ come from the germline V gene (reference sequence). CDR3: CASSSTGRGETQYF. In DNA form, the CDR3 reads TGTGCCAGCAGCTCGACGGGGAGGGGAGAGACCCAGTACTTC.

V is TRBV19 and J is TRBJ1-4, with 10 bases identical to TRBD1. The CDR3 has 16 residues. Germline V CDR1 and CDR2: LNHDA, SQIVND (reference sequence). The V segment lost 5 bases and the J segment 6 bases; nucleotides outside the gene matches: 9. CDR3 coding DNA: TGTGCCAGTAGTTTTCGACAGGGGGCGCGTCATGAAAAACTGTTTTTT. It yields the protein CASSFRQGARHEKLFF.

The chain has TRBV11-2 and TRBJ1-5; D gene unclear. V lost 3 bases, J lost 7 bases, and 10 bases lay in between. The CDR3 spans 13 residues. The germline V gene has CDR1 SGHAT and CDR2 FQNNGV. The CDR3 region is CASSLIAGQPQHF. For the CDR3, the DNA is TGTGCCAGCAGCTTGATCGCCGGGCAGCCCCAGCATTTT.

CDR3 sequence reads: CSVSKNTGELFF. The CDR3 region has the DNA TGCAGCGTTTCGAAGAACACCGGGGAGCTGTTTTTT. This chain links TRBV29-1 with TRBJ2-2; D gene unclear. The CDR3 is made up of 12 amino acids. Germline lookup yields CDR1 SQVTM and CDR2 ANQGSEA. V dropped 5 bases and J dropped 1 base, with 5 bases sitting between them.

The gene calls are TRBV7-9 and TRBJ2-7; D tentatively reads TRBD1 or TRBD2 (6 bases each). Trimming left V 8 bases short and J 1 base short, with 12 bases between. Germline CDR1 SEHNR, CDR2 FQNEAQ (reference sequence). This CDR3 has 13 residues. The CDR3 DNA reads as TGTGCCAGCTACGGAGGGGGTTCCTACGAGCAGTACTTC. This sequence encodes CASYGGGSYEQYF.

This chain links TRBV2 with TRBJ1-2; 7 bases line up with TRBD1. This CDR3 is 14 amino acids long. Germline V gene data show CDR1 as SNHLY and CDR2 as FYNNEI. V shed 6 bases and J 1 base; nucleotides not matched to a gene: 5. The CDR3, as DNA: TGTGCCAGCAGCGTAGGGGGCCTTAACTATGGCTACACCTTC. It codes for CASSVGGLNYGYTF.

For the CDR3, the DNA is TGTGCCAGCAGTTTATGGGGGACACAGTTCTTC. Amino acids: CASSLWGTQFF. This chain connects TRBV28 to TRBJ2-1; perhaps TRBD1 as D (6 bases). The CDR3 is made up of 11 amino acids. In germline, CDR1 is MDHEN, CDR2 SYDVKM. V was trimmed by 0 bases and J by 13 bases, leaving 7 bases between them.

This rearrangement joins TRBV7-6 to TRBJ2-2; D remains ambiguous. V dropped 7 bases and J dropped 6 bases, with 24 bases sitting between them. The CDR3 has 17 residues. CDR1 and CDR2 from the germline V gene are SGHVS and FNYEAQ. CDR3 sequence reads: CASTLYTSGRMAGELFF. The CDR3 region has the DNA TGTGCCAGCACCCTTTACACCTCCGGCAGGATGGCCGGGGAGCTGTTTTTT.